This is a list of T cell receptor beta chains from one sample in a study of cytomegalovirus exposure and HLA in healthy donors. Only in-frame clones appear in the TCRdb table, and some are missing; sequencing was by immunoSEQ multiplex PCR. The sample consists of around 140,000 clones, around 78% of them appearing once. What was sequenced was PBMCs. The receptors were sampled from a woman between 18 and 30 years old in good health and CMV-seropositive. The CDR3 runs from the conserved cysteine through the conserved F or W. The D gene is left open where the match is weak. The listing skips clone size in some rows; elsewhere it reads once, few, many or a size class.

j_call	clone_size	d_call	v_call	cdr3_aa	cdr3_nt
TRBJ2-1	NA	NA	TRBV5-4	CASSLDTQREQFF	TGTGCCAGCAGCTTGGATACTCAACGGGAGCAGTTCTTC
TRBJ2-7	NA	TRBD1	TRBV7-6	CASSSGQGSYEQYF	TGTGCCAGCAGCTCGGGACAGGGGTCCTACGAGCAGTACTTC
TRBJ2-6	NA	NA	TRBV18	CASSPSGTLTF	TGTGCCAGCTCACCGTCCGGGACTCTGACTTTC
TRBJ1-2	NA	NA	TRBV9	CASSAQGIGYGYTF	TGTGCCAGCAGCGCGCAGGGGATCGGCTATGGCTACACCTTC
TRBJ1-3	few	NA	TRBV5-1	CASSLGRRGASGNTIYF	TGCGCCAGCAGCTTAGGACGGCGGGGAGCCTCTGGAAACACCATATATTTT
TRBJ2-6	few	NA	TRBV6-1	CASSEYLSGDSGANVLTF	TGTGCCAGCAGTGAATATTTGTCGGGGGACTCTGGGGCCAACGTCCTGACTTTC
TRBJ2-2	NA	TRBD2	TRBV5-4	CASSFPRGGTGELFF	TGTGCCAGCAGCTTTCCCCGGGGGGGGACCGGGGAGCTGTTTTTT
TRBJ2-2	NA	TRBD1	TRBV11-2	CASLIPQGAPDLTGELFF	TGTGCCAGCCTGATCCCCCAGGGGGCTCCGGATCTCACCGGAGAGCTGTTTTTT
TRBJ2-3	NA	NA	TRBV9	CASSVGQGTDTQYF	TGTGCCAGCAGCGTAGGGCAGGGGACAGATACGCAGTATTTT
TRBJ2-2	NA	TRBD1	TRBV4-1	CASSQSSTGMRNTGELFF	TGCGCCAGCAGCCAGAGCTCGACAGGGATGAGGAACACCGGGGAGCTGTTTTTT
TRBJ1-3	NA	TRBD1	TRBV2	CASSEAGQGFGNTIYF	TGTGCCAGCAGTGAAGCGGGACAGGGTTTTGGAAACACCATATATTTT
TRBJ1-1	NA	TRBD1	TRBV30	CAWISRQGLNTEAFF	TGTGCCTGGATATCGCGACAGGGGCTAAACACTGAAGCTTTCTTT
TRBJ1-1	NA	NA	TRBV30	CASLGGPGTEAFF	TGTGCCTCTCTGGGGGGACCGGGCACTGAAGCTTTCTTT
TRBJ2-6	few	TRBD1	TRBV30	CAHTTGGLGANVLTF	TGTGCCCACACGACAGGGGGGTTGGGGGCCAACGTCCTGACTTTC
TRBJ1-3	NA	TRBD1	TRBV7-2	CASSFDGTGATIYF	TGTGCCAGCAGCTTCGACGGGACAGGTGCTACCATATATTTT
TRBJ2-1	few	NA	TRBV11-2	CASSLSQGTYNEQFF	TGTGCCAGCAGCTTATCCCAGGGTACCTACAATGAGCAGTTCTTC
TRBJ1-3	once	NA	TRBV6-6	CASSYPGLGNTIYF	TGTGCCAGCAGTTACCCAGGGTTGGGAAACACCATATATTTT
TRBJ2-1	NA	TRBD2	TRBV7-2	CASSLDGGDHNEQFF	TGTGCCAGCAGCTTAGACGGGGGGGACCACAATGAGCAGTTCTTC
TRBJ1-1	NA	NA	TRBV28	CASSPLAREWAFF	TGTGCCAGCAGCCCATTGGCCCGGGAGTGGGCTTTCTTT
TRBJ1-1	medium-sized	NA	TRBV5-6	CASSLALVSTEAFF	TGTGCCAGCAGCTTGGCTTTAGTTTCCACTGAAGCTTTCTTT
TRBJ1-1	NA	NA	TRBV29-1	CSVHFGVSEAFF	TGCAGCGTCCACTTTGGAGTTTCTGAAGCTTTCTTT
TRBJ2-7	NA	NA	TRBV7-2	CASSPNTGFNEQYF	TGTGCCAGCAGCCCAAACACAGGGTTCAACGAGCAGTACTTC
TRBJ1-2	NA	NA	TRBV6-1	CASSELDKGLVRGYTF	TGTGCCAGCAGTGAACTCGACAAGGGGCTAGTGCGGGGCTACACCTTC
TRBJ2-3	NA	NA	TRBV25-1	CASSGLGGSADTQYF	TGTGCCAGCAGTGGTTTGGGGGGAAGCGCAGATACGCAGTATTTT
TRBJ2-5	NA	NA	TRBV28	CASSFGPGKGQYF	TGTGCCAGCAGTTTCGGACCCGGGAAGGGCCAGTACTTC
TRBJ2-5	NA	NA	TRBV5-1	CASSLSLGALKETQYF	TGCGCCAGCAGCTTGTCTTTAGGGGCCCTAAAAGAGACCCAGTACTTC
TRBJ1-6	once	TRBD1	TRBV19	CASTTGTGGSPLHF	TGTGCCAGCACCACCGGGACAGGCGGTTCACCCCTCCACTTT
TRBJ1-2	NA	TRBD1	TRBV11-2	CASSFPDRGGHSYTF	TGTGCCAGCAGCTTCCCTGACAGGGGAGGTCATAGCTACACCTTC
TRBJ2-7	NA	TRBD2	TRBV27	CASSLLSSGGFPYEQYF	TGTGCCAGCAGTTTACTTTCTAGCGGGGGGTTCCCCTACGAGCAGTACTTC
TRBJ2-5	once	NA	TRBV7-2	CASSPDLSLGTQYF	TGTGCCAGCAGCCCCGATTTATCGCTCGGGACCCAGTACTTC
TRBJ1-1	few	NA	TRBV2	CASRGDLRDTEAFF	TGTGCCAGCAGAGGGGACTTAAGGGACACTGAAGCTTTCTTT
TRBJ2-3	NA	NA	TRBV10-2	CASSRNRDTDTQYF	TGCGCCAGCAGTAGGAACAGGGACACAGATACGCAGTATTTT
TRBJ2-3	once	NA	TRBV5-4	CASSVTSTDTQYF	TGTGCCAGCAGCGTAACTAGCACAGATACGCAGTATTTT
TRBJ2-7	few	TRBD2	TRBV5-1	CASSRTSGGTYEQYF	TGCGCCAGCAGCCGCACTAGCGGGGGGACCTACGAGCAGTACTTC
TRBJ2-5	NA	NA	TRBV4-3	CASSLIPGLGETQYF	TGCGCCAGCAGCCTGATACCGGGACTCGGGGAGACCCAGTACTTC
TRBJ1-1	once	NA	TRBV19	CASSAWGQVNTEAFF	TGTGCCAGTAGCGCCTGGGGGCAGGTGAACACTGAAGCTTTCTTT
TRBJ1-1	few	NA	TRBV19	CASSTGLITEAFF	TGTGCCAGTAGTACCGGACTGATCACTGAAGCTTTCTTT
TRBJ2-2	once	TRBD2	TRBV6-6	CASSVQRGSGGELFF	TGTGCCAGCAGTGTTCAGCGGGGGTCGGGCGGGGAGCTGTTTTTT
TRBJ1-2	NA	TRBD1	TRBV5-1	CASSLVVGQGARFSYGYTF	TGCGCCAGCAGCTTGGTAGTCGGACAGGGGGCCCGATTTTCATATGGCTACACCTTC
TRBJ1-2	NA	TRBD1	TRBV6-6	CASRKTGDTFGYTF	TGTGCCAGCAGGAAAACAGGGGACACCTTTGGCTACACCTTC
TRBJ1-2	once	NA	TRBV19	CASSGGSNNYGYTF	TGTGCCAGTAGTGGGGGCTCAAACAACTATGGCTACACCTTC
TRBJ2-5	few	NA	TRBV30	CAWSENSVEETQYF	TGTGCCTGGAGTGAGAATTCCGTAGAAGAGACCCAGTACTTC
TRBJ2-7	NA	TRBD2	TRBV5-1	CASSLGGTSGVSYEQYF	TGCGCCAGCAGCTTGGGAGGGACTAGCGGGGTGTCCTACGAGCAGTACTTC
TRBJ2-2	once	NA	TRBV19	CASSLLGGSYTGELFF	TGTGCCAGTAGTCTCCTTGGGGGGTCGTACACCGGGGAGCTGTTTTTT
TRBJ2-3	once	NA	TRBV5-6	CASSFLAGSDTQYF	TGTGCCAGCAGCTTCCTGGCAGGGTCCGATACGCAGTATTTT
TRBJ1-3	NA	TRBD1	TRBV7-8	CASSLGQGAKGNTIYF	TGTGCCAGCAGCTTAGGACAGGGGGCGAAAGGAAACACCATATATTTT
TRBJ2-2	NA	TRBD2	TRBV7-2	CASSSPPGLAATGELFF	TGTGCCAGCAGCTCCCCACCGGGACTAGCAGCGACCGGGGAGCTGTTTTTT
TRBJ2-2	NA	NA	TRBV19	CASSMVFGTTGELFF	TGTGCCAGTAGTATGGTTTTTGGCACCACCGGGGAGCTGTTTTTT
TRBJ2-1	NA	TRBD1	TRBV11-2	CASSSTGGTGGYNEQFF	TGTGCCAGCAGCTCTACAGGGGGGACAGGGGGCTACAATGAGCAGTTCTTC
TRBJ1-5	NA	NA	TRBV15	CATSRKTGISNQPQHF	TGTGCCACCAGCAGGAAGACGGGGATAAGCAATCAGCCCCAGCATTTT
TRBJ1-2	NA	NA	TRBV27	CASSSQNYGYTF	TGTGCCAGCAGTTCCCAAAACTATGGCTACACCTTC
TRBJ2-2	NA	TRBD1	TRBV18	CASSPPDRLTGELFF	TGTGCCAGCTCACCACCGGACAGGCTGACCGGGGAGCTGTTTTTT
TRBJ1-1	NA	TRBD1	TRBV14	CASSQNRGPGTEAFF	TGTGCCAGCAGCCAAAACAGGGGGCCGGGCACTGAAGCTTTCTTT
TRBJ1-5	NA	NA	TRBV25-1	CAGSGGSEGNQPQHF	TGTGCCGGCAGTGGCGGGAGTGAGGGCAATCAGCCCCAGCATTTT
TRBJ2-7	few	TRBD2	TRBV4-2	CASSQGGGVSYEQYF	TGTGCCAGCAGCCAAGGGGGGGGAGTCTCCTACGAGCAGTACTTC
TRBJ2-3	NA	TRBD2	TRBV7-2	CASSPYSAGASHTQYF	TGTGCCAGCAGCCCATATTCAGCGGGGGCCTCCCATACGCAGTATTTT
TRBJ1-1	NA	NA	TRBV5-1	CASSLWGVADTEAFF	TGCGCCAGCAGCCTTTGGGGGGTGGCGGACACTGAAGCTTTCTTT
TRBJ2-2	NA	NA	TRBV27	CASSLRFHKLNTGELFF	TGTGCCAGCAGTTTACGTTTTCACAAATTGAACACCGGGGAGCTGTTTTTT